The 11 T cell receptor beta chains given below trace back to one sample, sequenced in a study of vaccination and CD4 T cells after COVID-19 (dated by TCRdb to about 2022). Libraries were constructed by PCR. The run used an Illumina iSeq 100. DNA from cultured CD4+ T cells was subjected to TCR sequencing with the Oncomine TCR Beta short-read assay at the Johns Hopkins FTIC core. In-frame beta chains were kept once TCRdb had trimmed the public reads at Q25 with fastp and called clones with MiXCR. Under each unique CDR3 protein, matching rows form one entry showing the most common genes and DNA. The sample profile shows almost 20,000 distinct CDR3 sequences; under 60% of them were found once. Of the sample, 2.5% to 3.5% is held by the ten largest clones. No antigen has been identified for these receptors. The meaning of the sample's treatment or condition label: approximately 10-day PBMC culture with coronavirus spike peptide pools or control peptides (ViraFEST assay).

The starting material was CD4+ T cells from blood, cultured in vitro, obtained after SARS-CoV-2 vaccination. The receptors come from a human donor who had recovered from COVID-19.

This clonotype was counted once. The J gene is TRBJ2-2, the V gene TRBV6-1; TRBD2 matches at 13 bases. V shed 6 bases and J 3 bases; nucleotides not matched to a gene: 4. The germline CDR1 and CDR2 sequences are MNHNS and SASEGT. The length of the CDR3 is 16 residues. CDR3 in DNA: TGTGCCAGCAGCGAACTAGCGGGAGGGTACACCGGGGAGCTGTTTTTT. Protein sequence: CASSELAGGYTGELFF.

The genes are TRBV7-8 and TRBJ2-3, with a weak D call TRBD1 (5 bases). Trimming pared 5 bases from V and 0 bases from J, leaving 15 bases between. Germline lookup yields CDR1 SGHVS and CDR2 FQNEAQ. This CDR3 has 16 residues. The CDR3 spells CASSVHRAGSTDTQYF. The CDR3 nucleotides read TGTGCCAGCAGCGTACACCGGGCAGGGAGCACAGATACGCAGTATTTT.

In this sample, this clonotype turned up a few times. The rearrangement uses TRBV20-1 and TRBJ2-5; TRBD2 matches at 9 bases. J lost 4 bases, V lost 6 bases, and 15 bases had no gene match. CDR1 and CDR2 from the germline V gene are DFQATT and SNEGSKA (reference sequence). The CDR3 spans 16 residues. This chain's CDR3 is CSAPRGPRGGRETQYF. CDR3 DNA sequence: TGCAGTGCCCCCCGGGGACCGCGGGGGGGAAGAGAGACCCAGTACTTC.

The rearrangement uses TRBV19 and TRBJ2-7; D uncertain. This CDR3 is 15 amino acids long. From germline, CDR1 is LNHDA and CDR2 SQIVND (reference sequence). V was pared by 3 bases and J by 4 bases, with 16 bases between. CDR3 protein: CASSISHEPQYEQYF. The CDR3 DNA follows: TGTGCCAGTAGTATTAGCCACGAACCCCAATACGAGCAGTACTTC.

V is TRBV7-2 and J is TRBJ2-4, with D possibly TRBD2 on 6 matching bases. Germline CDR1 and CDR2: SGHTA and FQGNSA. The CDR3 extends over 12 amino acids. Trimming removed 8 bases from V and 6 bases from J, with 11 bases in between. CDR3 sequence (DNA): TGTGCCAGCGGAGTGGGGGGAAACATTCAGTACTTC. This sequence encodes CASGVGGNIQYF.

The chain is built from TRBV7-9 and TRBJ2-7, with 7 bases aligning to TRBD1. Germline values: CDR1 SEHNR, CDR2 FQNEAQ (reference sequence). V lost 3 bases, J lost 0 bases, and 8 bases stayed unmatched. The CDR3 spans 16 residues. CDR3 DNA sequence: TGTGCCAGCAGCTTTAATGACAGGGCTAGCTCCTACGAGCAGTACTTC. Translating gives CASSFNDRASSYEQYF.

CDR3 DNA sequence: TGCAGCGTTGAAAGAGGGTATGGCTACACCTTC. Residues: CSVERGYGYTF. The chain carries TRBV29-1 and TRBJ1-2, with no clear D. This CDR3 region has 11 residues. Trimming cost V 2 bases and J 5 bases, with 6 bases left between them. The germline CDR1 and CDR2 sequences are SQVTM and ANQGSEA.

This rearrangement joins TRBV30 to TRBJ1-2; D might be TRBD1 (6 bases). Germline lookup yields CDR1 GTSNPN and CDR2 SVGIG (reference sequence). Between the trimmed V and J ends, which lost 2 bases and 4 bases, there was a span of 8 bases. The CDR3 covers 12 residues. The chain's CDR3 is CAWSTDSYGYTF. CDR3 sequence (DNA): TGTGCCTGGAGTACGGACAGCTATGGCTACACCTTC.

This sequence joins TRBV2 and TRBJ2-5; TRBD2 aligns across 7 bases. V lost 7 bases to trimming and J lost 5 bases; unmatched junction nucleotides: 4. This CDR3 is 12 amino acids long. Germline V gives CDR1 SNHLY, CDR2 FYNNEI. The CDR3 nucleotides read TGTGCCAGCACTGGACTAGGGGAGACCCAGTACTTC. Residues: CASTGLGETQYF. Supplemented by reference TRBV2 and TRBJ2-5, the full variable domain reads EPEVTQTPSHQVTQMGQEVILRCVPISNHLYFYWYRQILGQKVEFLVSFYNNEISEKSEIFDDQFSVERPDGSNFTLKIRSTKLEDSAMYFCASTGLGETQYFGPGTRLLVL.

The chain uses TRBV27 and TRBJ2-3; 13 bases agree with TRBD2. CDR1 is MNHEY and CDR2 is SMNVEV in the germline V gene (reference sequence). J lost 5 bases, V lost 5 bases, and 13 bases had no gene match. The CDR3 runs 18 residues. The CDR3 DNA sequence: TGTGCCAGCAGTCTCCCCGGACTAGCGGGAGCGGGGGGAGATACGCAGTATTTT. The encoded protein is CASSLPGLAGAGGDTQYF.

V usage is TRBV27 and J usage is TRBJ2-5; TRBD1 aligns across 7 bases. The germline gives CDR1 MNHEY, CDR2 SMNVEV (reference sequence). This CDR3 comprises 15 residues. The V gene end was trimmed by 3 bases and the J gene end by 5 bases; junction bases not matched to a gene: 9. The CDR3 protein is CASSLSTGAKETQYF. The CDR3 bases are TGTGCCAGCAGTTTGTCTACAGGGGCGAAGGAGACCCAGTACTTC.